These 18 T cell receptor beta chains originate from one sample sequenced in a study of shared clonotypes between healthy human individuals. Produced via immunoSEQ multiplex PCR; TCRdb's table is partial and in-frame only. Of 2 million to 2.5 million clones listed, about nine tenths are singletons. The sample was naive CD4+ T cells from PBMCs. Described subset: CD45RA+ positively selected. These receptors all stem from a man between 18 and 29 years old in good health. Some clones in this sample may be carry-over from other donors' samples.

V is TRBV5-6 and J is TRBJ2-3; D may be TRBD1 or TRBD2 (5 bases each). V was cut by 2 bases and J by 2 bases, with 15 bases left in between. The CDR3 contains 16 residues. Germline V gene sequence: CDR1 SGHDT, CDR2 YYEEEE. CDR3 sequence (DNA): TGTGCCAGCAGCTTCCTCGGGGCATCAGACACAGATACGCAGTATTTT. Residues: CASSFLGASDTDTQYF.

V usage is TRBV7-2 and J usage is TRBJ2-7; TRBD2 might be the D (6 bases). With 5 bases removed from V and 7 bases from J, the gap between germline ends came to 24 bases. The germline gives CDR1 SGHTA, CDR2 FQGNSA. This CDR3 spans 16 amino acids. Written as DNA, the CDR3 is TGTGCCAGCAGCCCTACCCTAGCCGGGAGCTTGGGGGAGCAGTACTTC. It translates to CASSPTLAGSLGEQYF. Together with reference TRBV7-2 and TRBJ2-7, the CDR3 gives the full variable domain: GAGVSQSPSNKVTEKGKDVELRCDPISGHTALYWYRQSLGQGLEFLIYFQGNSAPDKSGLPSDRFSAERTGGSVSTLTIQRTQQEDSAVYLCASSPTLAGSLGEQYFGPGTRLTVT.

As for this clone: Other DNA sequences in the same sample also yield this CDR3. This rearrangement joins TRBV11-2 to TRBJ2-2, with 7 bases identical to TRBD1. The V segment lost 5 bases and the J segment 2 bases; nucleotides outside the gene matches: 5. The CDR3 sequence is 15 residues long. Germline V gene sequence: CDR1 SGHAT, CDR2 FQNNGV. CDR3 in DNA: TGTGCCAGCAGCCTCAGACAGGGTAACACCGGGGAGCTGTTTTTT. It codes for CASSLRQGNTGELFF.

The chain carries TRBV5-1 and TRBJ1-2; TRBD1 matches 7 bases. With V trimmed by 4 bases and J by 2 bases, 8 bases remained unmatched. CDR1 is SGHRS, CDR2 YFSETQ, per germline. The CDR3 covers 15 residues. CDR3 sequence: CASSTTQGGNYGYTF. The CDR3 coding sequence is TGCGCCAGCAGCACCACCCAGGGGGGGAACTATGGCTACACCTTC.

This chain links TRBV11-2 with TRBJ2-5, with TRBD1 matching over 8 bases. Germline trimming cut 7 bases from V and 8 bases from J; bases unmatched to any gene: 15. CDR3 length: 15 amino acids. Germline lookup yields CDR1 SGHAT and CDR2 FQNNGV. The CDR3 sequence: CASNLRGTGQGTQYF. The DNA of the CDR3 is TGTGCCAGCAACCTACGAGGGACAGGCCAAGGAACCCAGTACTTC.

This rearrangement joins TRBV18 to TRBJ1-5; D is unclear. The CDR3 contains 13 residues. Germline values: CDR1 KGHSH, CDR2 LQKENI. V dropped 2 bases and J dropped 3 bases, with 5 bases sitting between them. The CDR3 coding sequence is TGTGCCAGCTCACCATCTTTCAATCAGCCCCAGCATTTT. This gives the protein CASSPSFNQPQHF.

The rearrangement joins TRBV18 to TRBJ2-2; the D is unclear. Trimming removed 2 bases from V and 1 base from J, with 5 bases in between. The CDR3 loop spans 14 amino acids. Germline V lookup: CDR1 KGHSH, CDR2 LQKENI. CDR3: CASSPDWNTGELFF. CDR3 bases: TGTGCCAGCTCACCAGACTGGAACACCGGGGAGCTGTTTTTT. The full variable domain, its missing parts supplied by reference TRBV18 and TRBJ2-2, is NAGVMQNPRHLVRRRGQEARLRCSPMKGHSHVYWYRQLPEEGLKFMVYLQKENIIDESGMPKERFSAEFPKEGPSILRIQQVVRGDSAAYFCASSPDWNTGELFFGEGSRLTVL.

As to this clone: The junction departs from germline at one end; a sequencing error may be responsible. This chain connects TRBV15 to TRBJ2-1, with TRBD1 matching over 7 bases. Germline V gives CDR1 LNHNV, CDR2 YYDKDF (reference sequence). This CDR3 has 15 amino acids. CDR3 protein: CATSREGQWFNEQFF. As DNA, the CDR3 is TGTGCCACCAGCCGAGAGGGACAGTGGTTCAATGAGCAGTTCTTC.

V and J are TRBV5-4 and TRBJ1-2, with 7 nucleotides matching TRBD1. The germline V gene has CDR1 SGHNT and CDR2 YYREEE (reference sequence). The ends lost 10 bases at V and 3 bases at J; junction bases unmatched: 9. The CDR3 spans 13 residues. The CDR3: CAGSDRADYGYTF. DNA for the CDR3: TGTGCCGGATCAGACAGGGCGGACTATGGCTACACCTTC.

The chain couples TRBV5-5 to TRBJ2-7; 7 bases agree with TRBD1. The length of the CDR3 is 14 residues. CDR1 is SGHKS, CDR2 YYEKEE, per germline (reference sequence). The V and J ends lost 0 bases and 2 bases, in that order; junction bases with no gene match: 2. CDR3 nucleotide sequence: TGTGCCAGCAGCTTGGTTGGACAGGCCTACGAGCAGTACTTC. Protein: CASSLVGQAYEQYF.

The V call is TRBV7-8, the J call TRBJ2-7; D not resolved. V was cut by 3 bases and J by 2 bases, with 5 bases left in between. CDR1 is SGHVS and CDR2 is FQNEAQ in the germline V gene. The CDR3 contains 12 residues. CDR3 coding DNA: TGTGCCAGCAGCTTGAGTACCTACGAGCAGTACTTC. Translating gives CASSLSTYEQYF. Full variable domain (outside the CDR3, taken from reference TRBV7-8 and TRBJ2-7): GAGVSQSPRYKVAKRGQDVALRCDPISGHVSLFWYQQALGQGPEFLTYFQNEAQLDKSGLPSDRFFAERPEGSVSTLKIQRTQQEDSAVYLCASSLSTYEQYFGPGTRLTVT.

The count of this clone is one. This chain connects TRBV10-3 to TRBJ2-7; no definite D call. Trimming shortened V by 3 bases and J by 0 bases, and 9 bases separated the two germline ends. The CDR3 contains 14 residues. Germline values: CDR1 ENHRY, CDR2 SYGVKD. CDR3 in DNA: TGTGCCATCAGTGAAACCCCGAGCTCCTACGAGCAGTACTTC. Protein: CAISETPSSYEQYF.

V is TRBV5-1 and J is TRBJ2-1; 10 bases are a match to TRBD2. The CDR3 sequence is 18 residues long. The ends lost 1 base at V and 6 bases at J; junction bases unmatched: 13. Looked up from germline, CDR1 is SGHRS and CDR2 is YFSETQ. CDR3 loop: CASSLRPSGSFSANEQFF. The CDR3 DNA sequence: TGCGCCAGCAGCTTGCGTCCTAGCGGGAGTTTTTCGGCCAATGAGCAGTTCTTC.

J is TRBJ1-5 and V is TRBV27; TRBD1 matches at 8 bases. The CDR3 covers 15 residues. V was clipped by 4 bases and J by 3 bases; unmatched bases: 5. The V gene's germline CDR1 is MNHEY and CDR2 SMNVEV (reference sequence). CDR3 coding DNA: TGTGCCAGCAGTTCCGACAGGGGCCACAATCAGCCCCAGCATTTT. It specifies CASSSDRGHNQPQHF.

V and J are TRBV5-1 and TRBJ1-3; D gene unclear. Germline V gene data show CDR1 as SGHRS and CDR2 as YFSETQ. The CDR3 is made up of 14 amino acids. V was trimmed by 0 bases and J by 0 bases, leaving 4 bases between them. The CDR3 is CASSLDPSGNTIYF. For the CDR3, the DNA is TGCGCCAGCAGCTTGGACCCCTCTGGAAACACCATATATTTT.

This clone was seen once. The chain uses TRBV20-1 and TRBJ2-1, with TRBD2 matching 7 bases. J gave up 10 bases and V 2 bases, and 2 bases lay outside the gene matches. The CDR3 is 11 amino acids. CDR1 and CDR2 from the germline V gene are DFQATT and SNEGSKA (reference sequence). The CDR3 loop reads CSARLAVEQFF. CDR3 DNA: TGCAGTGCTAGACTAGCGGTCGAGCAGTTCTTC.

V is TRBV10-1 and J is TRBJ2-7; 7 bases agree with TRBD1. The CDR3 is made up of 20 amino acids. Germline V CDR1 and CDR2: WNHNN, SYGVQD (reference sequence). V shed 3 bases, J shed 4 bases, and the junction held 24 bases outside the gene matches. CDR3 nucleotides: TGCGCCAGCAGTGAAGGAAAAGGGGGCAGGCTATATCAATTCAAATACGAGCAGTACTTC. This gives the protein CASSEGKGGRLYQFKYEQYF.

This clone has a handful of counts. The identical CDR3 is also encoded by other nucleotide sequences in the sample. The rearrangement links TRBV5-1 to TRBJ2-2; 8 positions agree with TRBD2. The germline V gene encodes CDR1 SGHRS and CDR2 YFSETQ. The V segment lost 0 bases and the J segment 3 bases; nucleotides outside the gene matches: 4. CDR3 length equals 16 residues. The CDR3 protein is CASSLVSGSDTGELFF. CDR3 sequence (DNA): TGCGCCAGCAGCTTGGTAAGCGGGAGTGACACCGGGGAGCTGTTTTTT.